The sequence of this TCR beta chain was determined in a study of cytomegalovirus exposure and HLA in healthy donors (dated by TCRdb to the late 2010s). For the wider study: An earlier analysis of roughly 630 of the donors reported approximately 300 Gb of sequence data and 117 million unique TCR beta sequences from some 180 million T cells. Of the roughly 390 genotyped donors, roughly 76% were placed in the genetic ancestry cluster associated with self-reported Caucasian donors. Every repertoire in the discovery cohort had been generated on one and the same sequencing platform. Around 300 gigabases of sequencing data and approximately 85 million unique TCR sequences were included in an early release covering under 650 HLA-typed donors. A later genetic analysis used genome-wide SNP genotypes for about 65% of the roughly 700 donors, treating that subset as a discovery cohort. The study was designed to test whether signatures of past pathogen exposure could be identified by cataloging public T cell receptors. A separate validation cohort of roughly 120 different subjects was used in addition to the roughly 640-subject first cohort. A later analysis re-examined previously published TCR beta repertoires from about 700 donors and added high-resolution HLA genotyping to investigate patterns of TCR occurrence. The study used immunosequencing to profile the T cell repertoires of several hundred subjects and linked those repertoires to cytomegalovirus serostatus. The number of typed donors differed by locus: about 620-640 for A, B, C, DRB1 and DQB1; 522 for DQA1; 606 for DPA1; and about 450 for DPB1. Class I and class II HLA loci were covered by the typing at four-digit resolution. Donor age, sex, ethnicity and CMV serostatus were compiled alongside the repertoire data. In an earlier analysis of around 540 of the donors, high-throughput TCR beta sequencing was used to judge whether each TCR beta V gene segment behaved as functional or pseudogenic. To predict cytomegalovirus infection status, the study combined high-throughput TCR immunosequencing, statistical association of individual TCRs with disease status, and machine learning. About 5 DR-DQ haplotypes were handled as single units for association and clustering, since linkage in the cohort was strong. Among about 400 genotyped donors of the cohort, an average of roughly 230,000 unique TCR beta nucleotide sequences was sequenced per donor, of which about 19% were non-productive. The later analysis used no new phenotypic data to find candidate immune exposures, relying instead on TCR beta sequences and their occurrence across donors.

The CDR3 has 16 amino acids, counting the end cysteine and phenylalanine. Only the CDR3 DNA stays, 48 bases, in frame from base 1. V has 0 bases trimmed and J has 2 bases trimmed; junction bases matching no gene number 0. The germline V gene gives CDR1 as SGHTS and CDR2 as YDEGEE. The protocol used for the library was the immunoSEQ multiplex PCR assay. A mixture of 60 forward primers for TCR Vbeta segments and 13 reverse primers for TCR Jbeta segments was used in the multiplex PCR. The CDR3 region of rearranged TCR beta genes was amplified from genomic DNA with a multiplex PCR assay. The Illumina HiSeq System was used to sequence the amplified TCR beta libraries as 87-base-pair reads. Per the original workflow: In a later analysis, 80 million or so unique TCR beta chains were counted across the 650 to 700 repertoires, and roughly 11 million of these chains were shared by at least two donors. Raw reads were error-corrected and collapsed into unique sequences by a nearest-neighbor algorithm in which closely related sequences were merged to remove PCR and sequencing errors. Alignment of CDR3 sequences to IMGT reference sequences was used to assign V, D and J gene segments. For a sequence to be retained, at least a six-nucleotide match to both a V gene segment and a J gene segment was required. A rearrangement counted as productive if the CDR3 had no stop codons and remained in frame with V and J, and every other rearrangement counted as non-productive. CDR3 was defined by IMGT convention, running from the second conserved V-encoded cysteine to the conserved J-encoded phenylalanine. The earlier analysis of some 600 of the donors excluded sequences that lacked an unambiguous match to a single V gene segment. In an earlier analysis of 450 to 700 of the donors, V segments were called functional above 56.7% productive rearrangements and were called segregating when the between-donor standard deviation exceeded 5%. A statistical classification framework was built for diagnosing cytomegalovirus status from the catalog of TCR beta chain sequences. V and J gene assignment, in a later analysis, came from comparing TCR nucleotide sequences with IMGT/GENE-DB human TR gene sequences. The TCRdist pipeline was used in a later analysis to assign CDR3 sequences and most-parsimonious VDJ recombination scenarios. A later analysis defined each TCR beta chain by its CDR3 amino acid sequence plus V-gene family, and excluded reads lacking a unique V-gene family. A later analysis removed 592 highly shared, low-generation-probability nucleotide sequences to deal with suspected cross-contamination and a sequencing artifact. In a later analysis, a clonal expansion index for each public chain was calculated from normalized within-repertoire ranks of inferred template counts. A later analysis computed generation probabilities with a VDJ recombination model fitted to out-of-frame rearrangements, and checked the results against IGoR. In a later analysis, hypergeometric tests were used to score TCR-TCR, TCR-HLA and TCR-CMV co-occurrence, with a repertoire-size bias correction applied to TCR pairs. False discovery rates were estimated in a later analysis by permuting HLA or CMV assignments 20 times. In a later analysis, co-occurring TCRs were grouped using DBSCAN, and TCRdist sequence similarity was added for clustering within HLA-allele-positive subsets. Repertoires with fewer than 30,000 or more than 120,000 public chains, plus five repertoires with anomalous nucleotide sharing, were excluded from co-occurrence clustering. This immuneACCESS table, as held by TCRdb, lists in-frame sequences with V and J called but not all clones. Of the missing ones, under half trace to an unresolved V gene in checked studies; the others have no known cause. That table furnishes V, J and clone size, whereas the DNA furnished D and trimming. The sample table holds around 170,000 clones, of which around 85% were seen once. Approximately 6.3% of the sample goes to the ten largest clones.

Note on this clone: It has no known antigen specificity. Nothing much larger sits one base from this clone, and base qualities are not available.

The cohort comprised 666 healthy bone marrow donors. Cohort members were all nominally healthy when sampled, although unrecorded immune exposures were likely present. The donor was CMV seropositive and belonged to the group of about 290 seropositive cohort members. Each donor provided a peripheral blood sample, and peripheral blood mononuclear cells were used for TCR beta sequencing. The Qiagen DNeasy Blood Extraction Kit was used to extract genomic DNA from the blood cell samples. The study at large found these results: Specific HLA alleles were associated with more than 15,000 TCR beta sequences at a false discovery rate of 0.05 in a later analysis. In an earlier analysis of approximately 590 of the donors, most TCR beta V segments appeared in productive rearrangements about 90% or about 30% of the time, broadly matching IMGT annotations. In a later analysis, several top co-occurrence clusters were reported to appear linked to parvovirus B19, influenza, CMV and Epstein-Barr virus. This cohort had only TCR beta chains sequenced, and the lack of alpha or paired-chain data limited which features could be detected. According to a later analysis, TCR association rates differed among HLA loci, with DRB1 alleles showing the most associated TCRs and HLA-C alleles showing the fewest. Linkage disequilibrium might explain the correlated functional status among segregating V segments, but an unknown experimental factor could not be ruled out. The authors suggested that the approach could potentially be generalized to other disease states and immunological phenotypes. Because some donors lacked HLA typing at each locus, the association tests relied only on the typed subset. The earlier analysis of approximately 560 of the donors excluded some 16 rarely observed V segments, including chromosome 9 orphons, because counts were too low. In vitro tests confirmed that three of the cytomegalovirus-associated TCR beta chains recognize cytomegalovirus antigens. Sequencing depth was assumed to be roughly uniform across donors in the presence/absence analyses, though that assumption may not hold. Strong co-occurrence of HLA alleles, especially DR and DQ, made assigning TCR associations to individual alleles difficult. V-gene and J-gene trimming of TCR beta chains was associated with a missense DCLRE1C variant in a later genetic analysis, and the association was replicated in an independent cohort. In a later genetic analysis, fewer N-insertions in productive TCRs were reported among donors in an Asian-associated ancestry cluster than the roughly 700-donor mean. A group of highly shared sequence variants was considered likely to be a technical artifact of the sequencing pipeline. A further reported finding was that TCR beta sequences accurately predicted the HLA-A and HLA-B alleles for most subjects in the first cohort. The study listed around 160 TCR beta chains as associated with cytomegalovirus. For the cohort, immune exposure information was limited to CMV serostatus. The classifier was reported to diagnose cytomegalovirus status with high specificity and sensitivity in both the original cohort and the validation cohort. The 87-base-pair reads could not distinguish some IMGT-functional V segments, including TRBV6-2 and TRBV6-3, so those segments were excluded. Most TCR sequences were seen in very few donors, while some public TCRs were found in many individuals. Most CMV-associated TCR beta chains appeared to be HLA-restricted in a later analysis, and the HLA associations seemed to be driven largely by CMV exposure. Compared with equally common non-associated chains, HLA-associated TCR beta chains in a later analysis were more clonally expanded and had lower generation probabilities.

The sequencing sample was made of PBMCs. The chain links TRBV5-8 with TRBJ2-1; a stretch of 12 junction bases matches TRBD2. The TCR sequence derives from a man aged 35-49 years in good health and CMV-seropositive. Here the CDR3 is given as CASSLGTSGTYNEQFF. The nucleotides are TGTGCCAGCAGCTTGGGGACTAGCGGGACCTACAATGAGCAGTTCTTC. With the portions outside the CDR3 filled from the reference TRBV5-8 and TRBJ2-1 genes, the complete variable region becomes EAGVTQSPTHLIKTRGQQATLRCSPISGHTSVYWYQQALGLGLQFLLWYDEGEERNRGNFPPRFSGRQFPNYSSELNVNALELEDSALYLCASSLGTSGTYNEQFFGPGTRLTVL.